This T cell receptor beta chain was obtained from a study of cytomegalovirus exposure and HLA in healthy donors. Study-wide background: The 100 million to 120 million unique TCR beta sequences, from around 200 million T cells, were found by an earlier analysis.

A note on this clone: The target antigen is unknown.

Trimming took off 5 bases at V and 6 bases at J, with 10 bases between the two ends. This CDR3 is built from 11 residues. Germline CDR1 and CDR2: GTSNPN and SVGIG (reference sequence). Each donor was healthy, and each was a bone marrow donor. The study, taken as a whole, reports: Most subjects had HLA-A and HLA-B alleles reportedly predicted accurately by TCR beta sequences. The study flagged approximately 180 TCR beta chains as cytomegalovirus-associated.

60 Vbeta and 13 Jbeta primers were used in PCR. Libraries were prepared by immunoSEQ multiplex PCR; TCRdb keeps only in-frame clonotypes and omits some of them. The sample's table shows 63,000 or so clones. The chain employs TRBV30 and TRBJ1-2, with D tentatively TRBD1 (5 bases). Source material: PBMCs. The sequence was obtained from a boy between 5 and 17 years old in good health and CMV-seronegative. CDR3 DNA: TGTGCCTGGGGAGACAGCAATGGCTACACCTTC. This sequence encodes CAWGDSNGYTF.